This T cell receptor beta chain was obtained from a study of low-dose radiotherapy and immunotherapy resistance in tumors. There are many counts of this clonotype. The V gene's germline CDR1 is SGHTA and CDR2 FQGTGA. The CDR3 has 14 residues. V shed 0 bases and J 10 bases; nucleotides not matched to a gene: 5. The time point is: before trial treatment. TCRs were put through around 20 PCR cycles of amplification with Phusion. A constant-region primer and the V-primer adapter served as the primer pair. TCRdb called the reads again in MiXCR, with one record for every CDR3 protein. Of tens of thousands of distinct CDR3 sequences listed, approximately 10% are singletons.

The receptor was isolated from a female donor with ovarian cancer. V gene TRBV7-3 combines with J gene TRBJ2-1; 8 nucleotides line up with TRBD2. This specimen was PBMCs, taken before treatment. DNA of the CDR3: TGTGCCAGCAGCTTAACTAGCGGGACATACGAGCAGTTCTTC. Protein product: CASSLTSGTYEQFF.